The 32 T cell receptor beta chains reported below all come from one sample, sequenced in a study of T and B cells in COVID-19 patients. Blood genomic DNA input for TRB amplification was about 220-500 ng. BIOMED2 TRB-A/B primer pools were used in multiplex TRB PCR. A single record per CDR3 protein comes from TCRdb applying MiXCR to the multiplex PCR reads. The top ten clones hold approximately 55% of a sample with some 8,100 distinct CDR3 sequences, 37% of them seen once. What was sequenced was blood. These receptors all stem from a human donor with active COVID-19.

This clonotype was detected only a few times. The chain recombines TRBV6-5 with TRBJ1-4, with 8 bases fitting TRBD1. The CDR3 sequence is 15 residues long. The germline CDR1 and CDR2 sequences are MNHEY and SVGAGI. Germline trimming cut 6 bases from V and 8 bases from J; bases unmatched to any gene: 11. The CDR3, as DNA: TGTGCCAGCAGCCAAGCAGGGGGCCGGGGGGAAAAACTGTTTTTT. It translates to CASSQAGGRGEKLFF.

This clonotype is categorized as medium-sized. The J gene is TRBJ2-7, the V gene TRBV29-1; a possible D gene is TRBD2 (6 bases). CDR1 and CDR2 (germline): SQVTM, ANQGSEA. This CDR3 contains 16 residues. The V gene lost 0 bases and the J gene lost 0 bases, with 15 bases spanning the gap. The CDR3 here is CSVEDSGGVSSYEQYF. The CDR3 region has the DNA TGCAGCGTTGAAGATTCCGGCGGGGTGAGCTCCTACGAGCAGTACTTC.

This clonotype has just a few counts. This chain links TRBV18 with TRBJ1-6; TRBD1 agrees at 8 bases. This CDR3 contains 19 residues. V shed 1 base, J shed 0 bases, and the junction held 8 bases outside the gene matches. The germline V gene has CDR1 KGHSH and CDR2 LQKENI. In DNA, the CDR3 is TGTGCCAGCTCACCACTAAGGACAGGGACGAGCTCCTATAATTCACCCCTCCACTTT. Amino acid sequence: CASSPLRTGTSSYNSPLHF.

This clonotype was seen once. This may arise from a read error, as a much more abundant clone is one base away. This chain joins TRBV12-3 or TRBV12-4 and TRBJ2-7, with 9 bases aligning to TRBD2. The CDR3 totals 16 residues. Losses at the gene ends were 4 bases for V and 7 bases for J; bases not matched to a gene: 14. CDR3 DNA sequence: TGTGCCAGCAGTTCCTGGGCTAGCGGGAAGGGGGGTGAGCAGTACTTC. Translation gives CASSSWASGKGGEQYF.

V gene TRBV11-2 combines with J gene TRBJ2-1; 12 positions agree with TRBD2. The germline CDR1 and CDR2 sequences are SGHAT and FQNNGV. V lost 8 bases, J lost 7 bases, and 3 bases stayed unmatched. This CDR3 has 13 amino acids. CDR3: CASSGTSGNEQFF. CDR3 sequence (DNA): TGTGCCAGCTCCGGGACTAGCGGGAATGAGCAGTTCTTC.

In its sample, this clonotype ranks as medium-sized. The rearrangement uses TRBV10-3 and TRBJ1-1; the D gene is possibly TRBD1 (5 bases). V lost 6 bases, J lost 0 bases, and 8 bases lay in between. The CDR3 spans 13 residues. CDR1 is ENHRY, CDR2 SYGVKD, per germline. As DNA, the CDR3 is TGTGCCATCAGGGGACTGATGAACACTGAAGCTTTCTTT. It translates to CAIRGLMNTEAFF.

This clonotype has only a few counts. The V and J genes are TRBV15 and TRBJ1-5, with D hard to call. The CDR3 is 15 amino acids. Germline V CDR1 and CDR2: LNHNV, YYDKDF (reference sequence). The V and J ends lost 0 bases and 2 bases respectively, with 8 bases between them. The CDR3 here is CATSRDPRGNQPQHF. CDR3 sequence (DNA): TGTGCCACCAGCAGAGACCCGAGGGGCAATCAGCCCCAGCATTTT.

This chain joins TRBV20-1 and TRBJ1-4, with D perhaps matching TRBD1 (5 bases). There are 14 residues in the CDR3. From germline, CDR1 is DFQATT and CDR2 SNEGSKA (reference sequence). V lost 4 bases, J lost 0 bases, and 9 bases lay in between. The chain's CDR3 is CSAKVGATNEKLFF. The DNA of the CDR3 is TGCAGTGCTAAAGTGGGGGCAACTAATGAAAAACTGTTTTTT.

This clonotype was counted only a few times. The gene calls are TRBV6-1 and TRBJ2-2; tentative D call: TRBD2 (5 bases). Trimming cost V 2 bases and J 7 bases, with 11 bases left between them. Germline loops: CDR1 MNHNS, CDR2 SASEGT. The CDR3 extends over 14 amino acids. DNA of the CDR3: TGTGCCAGCAGTGAATATCGGGGTGTCGGGGAGCTGTTTTTT. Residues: CASSEYRGVGELFF.

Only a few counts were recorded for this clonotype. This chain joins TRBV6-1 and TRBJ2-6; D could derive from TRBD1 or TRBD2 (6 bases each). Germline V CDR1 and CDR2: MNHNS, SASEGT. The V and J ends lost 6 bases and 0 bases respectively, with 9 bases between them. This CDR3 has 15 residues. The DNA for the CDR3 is TGTGCCAGCAGGGAGGGACACTCTGGGGCCAACGTCCTGACTTTC. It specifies CASREGHSGANVLTF.

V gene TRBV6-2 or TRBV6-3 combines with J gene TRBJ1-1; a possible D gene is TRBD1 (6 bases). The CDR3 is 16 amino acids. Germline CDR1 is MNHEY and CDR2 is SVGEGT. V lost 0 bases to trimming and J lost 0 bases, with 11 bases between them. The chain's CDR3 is CASSYSGGVVNTEAFF. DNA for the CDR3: TGTGCCAGCAGTTACTCAGGGGGGGTGGTGAACACTGAAGCTTTCTTT.

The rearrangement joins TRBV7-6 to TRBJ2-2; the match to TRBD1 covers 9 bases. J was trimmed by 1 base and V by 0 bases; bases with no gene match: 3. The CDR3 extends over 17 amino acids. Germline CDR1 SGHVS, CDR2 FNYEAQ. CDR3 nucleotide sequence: TGTGCCAGCAGCTTAGCGCGGGACAGGGTGAACACCGGGGAGCTGTTTTTT. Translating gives CASSLARDRVNTGELFF.

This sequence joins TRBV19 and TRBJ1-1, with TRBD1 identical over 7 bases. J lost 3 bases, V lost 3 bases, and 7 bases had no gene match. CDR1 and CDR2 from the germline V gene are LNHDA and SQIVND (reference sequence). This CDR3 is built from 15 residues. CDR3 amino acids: CASSMRGGGYTEAFF. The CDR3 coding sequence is TGTGCCAGTAGTATGCGAGGGGGCGGATACACTGAAGCTTTCTTT.

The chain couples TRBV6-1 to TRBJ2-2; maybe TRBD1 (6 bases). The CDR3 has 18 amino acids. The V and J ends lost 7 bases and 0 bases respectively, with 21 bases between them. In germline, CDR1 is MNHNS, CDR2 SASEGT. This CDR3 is CASNPKTRQAANTGELFF. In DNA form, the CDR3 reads TGTGCCAGCAACCCGAAGACCCGACAGGCCGCGAACACCGGGGAGCTGTTTTTT.

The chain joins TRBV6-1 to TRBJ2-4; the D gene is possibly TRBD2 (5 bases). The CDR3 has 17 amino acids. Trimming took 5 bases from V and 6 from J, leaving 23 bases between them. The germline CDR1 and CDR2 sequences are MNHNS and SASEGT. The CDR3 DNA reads TGTGCCAGCAGTTCCCTAGCTCGAGGCTCGCTGGGAAACATTCAGTACTTC. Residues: CASSSLARGSLGNIQYF.

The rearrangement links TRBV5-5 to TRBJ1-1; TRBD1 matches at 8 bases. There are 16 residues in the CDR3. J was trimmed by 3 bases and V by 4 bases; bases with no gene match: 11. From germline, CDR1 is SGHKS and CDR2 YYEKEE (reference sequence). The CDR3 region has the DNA TGTGCCAGCAGCCCAGGACCCAGGGGGCTGGACACTGAAGCTTTCTTT. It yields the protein CASSPGPRGLDTEAFF.

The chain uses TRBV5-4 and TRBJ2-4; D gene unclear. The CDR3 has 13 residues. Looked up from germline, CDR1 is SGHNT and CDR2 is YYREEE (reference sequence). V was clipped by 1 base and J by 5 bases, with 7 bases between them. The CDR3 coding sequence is TGTGCCAGCAGCTTGCGCGCCGAAAACATTCAGTACTTC. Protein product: CASSLRAENIQYF.

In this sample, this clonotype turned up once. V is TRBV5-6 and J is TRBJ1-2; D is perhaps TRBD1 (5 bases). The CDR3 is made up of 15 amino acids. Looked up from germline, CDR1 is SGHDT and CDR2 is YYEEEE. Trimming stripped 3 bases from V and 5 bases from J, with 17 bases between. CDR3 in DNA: TGTGCCAGCAGCTCGGGAGGGGCGGGGAGGTATGGCTACACCTTC. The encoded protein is CASSSGGAGRYGYTF.

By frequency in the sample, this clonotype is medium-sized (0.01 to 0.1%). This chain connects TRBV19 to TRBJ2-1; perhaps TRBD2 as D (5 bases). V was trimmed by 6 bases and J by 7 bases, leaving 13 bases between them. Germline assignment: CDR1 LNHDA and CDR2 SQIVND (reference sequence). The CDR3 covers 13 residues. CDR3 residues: CASRWGWENEQFF. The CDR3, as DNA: TGTGCCAGTAGATGGGGTTGGGAGAATGAGCAGTTCTTC.

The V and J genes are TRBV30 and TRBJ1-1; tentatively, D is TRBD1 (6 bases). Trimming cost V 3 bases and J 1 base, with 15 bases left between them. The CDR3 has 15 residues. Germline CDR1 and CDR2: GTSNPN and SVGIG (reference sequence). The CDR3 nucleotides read TGTGCCTGGAGGCCCCCAGACAGGACGAACACTGAAGCTTTCTTT. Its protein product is CAWRPPDRTNTEAFF.

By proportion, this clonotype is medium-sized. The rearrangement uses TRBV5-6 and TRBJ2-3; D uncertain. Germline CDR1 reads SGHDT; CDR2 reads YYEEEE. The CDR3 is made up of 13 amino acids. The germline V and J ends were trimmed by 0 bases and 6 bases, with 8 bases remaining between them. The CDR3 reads CASSLGRTDTQYF. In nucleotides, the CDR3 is TGTGCCAGCAGCTTGGGACGGACGGATACGCAGTATTTT.

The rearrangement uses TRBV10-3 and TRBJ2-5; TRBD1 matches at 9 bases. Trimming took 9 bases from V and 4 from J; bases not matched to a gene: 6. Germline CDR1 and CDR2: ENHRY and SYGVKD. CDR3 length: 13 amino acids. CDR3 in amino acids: CAMGQGQGETQYF. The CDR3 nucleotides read TGTGCCATGGGACAGGGACAAGGAGAGACCCAGTACTTC.

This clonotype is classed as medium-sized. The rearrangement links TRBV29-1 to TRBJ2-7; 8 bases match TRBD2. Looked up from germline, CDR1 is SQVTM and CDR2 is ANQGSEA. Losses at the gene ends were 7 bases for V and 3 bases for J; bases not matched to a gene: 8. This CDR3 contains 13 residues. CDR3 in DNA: TGCAGCGCCGAAGGTAGCGGGGTCTACGAGCAGTACTTC. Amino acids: CSAEGSGVYEQYF.

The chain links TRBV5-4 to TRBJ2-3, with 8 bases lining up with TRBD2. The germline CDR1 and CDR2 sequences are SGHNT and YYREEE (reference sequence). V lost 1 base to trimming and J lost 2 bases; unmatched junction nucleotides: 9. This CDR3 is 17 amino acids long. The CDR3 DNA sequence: TGTGCCAGCAGCTTGTGGAATAGCGGGGAAAACACAGATACGCAGTATTTT. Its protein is CASSLWNSGENTDTQYF.

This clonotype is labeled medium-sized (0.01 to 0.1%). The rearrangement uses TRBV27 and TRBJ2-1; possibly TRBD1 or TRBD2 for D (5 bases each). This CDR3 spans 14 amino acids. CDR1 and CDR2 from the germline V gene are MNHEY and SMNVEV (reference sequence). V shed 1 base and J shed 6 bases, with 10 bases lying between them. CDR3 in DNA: TGTGCCAGCAGTTTATGGGTAGGGACCAATGAGCAGTTCTTC. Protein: CASSLWVGTNEQFF.

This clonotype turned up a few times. The CDR3 coding sequence is TGTGCCACAGGGAAACAGGGGAATGAAAAACTGTTTTTT. It yields the protein CATGKQGNEKLFF. The gene calls are TRBV19 and TRBJ1-4, with 7 bases identical to TRBD1. After removal of 10 bases from V and 5 bases from J, the junction contained 7 bases not matched to a gene. The CDR3 is 13 residues long. Germline loops: CDR1 LNHDA, CDR2 SQIVND (reference sequence).

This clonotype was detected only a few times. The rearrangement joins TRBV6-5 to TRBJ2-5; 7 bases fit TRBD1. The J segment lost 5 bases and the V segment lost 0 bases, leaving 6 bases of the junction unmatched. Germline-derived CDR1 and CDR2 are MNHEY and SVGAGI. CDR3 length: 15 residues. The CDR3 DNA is TGTGCCAGCAGTTACTCGAGACAGGGCGGGGAGACCCAGTACTTC. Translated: CASSYSRQGGETQYF.

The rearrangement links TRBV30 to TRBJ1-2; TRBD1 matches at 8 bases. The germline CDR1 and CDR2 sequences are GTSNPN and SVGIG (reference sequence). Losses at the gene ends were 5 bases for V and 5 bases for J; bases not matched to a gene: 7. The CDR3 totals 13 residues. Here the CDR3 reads CAWGRDRPYGYTF. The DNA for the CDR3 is TGTGCCTGGGGGAGGGACAGGCCTTATGGCTACACCTTC.

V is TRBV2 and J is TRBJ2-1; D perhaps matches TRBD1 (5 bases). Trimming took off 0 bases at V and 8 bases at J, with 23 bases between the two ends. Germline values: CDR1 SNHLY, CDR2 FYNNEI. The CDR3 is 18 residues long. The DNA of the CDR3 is TGTGCCAGCAGTGAAGCGGAAGGAAGGGGCGGAGCGTCGTATGAGCAGTTCTTC. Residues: CASSEAEGRGGASYEQFF. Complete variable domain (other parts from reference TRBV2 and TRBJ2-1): EPEVTQTPSHQVTQMGQEVILRCVPISNHLYFYWYRQILGQKVEFLVSFYNNEISEKSEIFDDQFSVERPDGSNFTLKIRSTKLEDSAMYFCASSEAEGRGGASYEQFFGPGTRLTVL.

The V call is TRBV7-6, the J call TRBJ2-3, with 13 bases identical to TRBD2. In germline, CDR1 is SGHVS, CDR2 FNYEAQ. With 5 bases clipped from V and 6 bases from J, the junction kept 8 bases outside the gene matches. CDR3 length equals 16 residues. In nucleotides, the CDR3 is TGTGCCAGCAGCCAGGGACTAGCGGGGAAATCGGATACGCAGTATTTT. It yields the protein CASSQGLAGKSDTQYF.

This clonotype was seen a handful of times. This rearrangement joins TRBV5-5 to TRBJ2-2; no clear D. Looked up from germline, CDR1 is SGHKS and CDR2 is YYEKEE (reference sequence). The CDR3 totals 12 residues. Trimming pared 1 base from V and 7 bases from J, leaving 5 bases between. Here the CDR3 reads CASSLSVGELFF. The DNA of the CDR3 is TGTGCCAGCAGCTTGAGTGTCGGGGAGCTGTTTTTT.

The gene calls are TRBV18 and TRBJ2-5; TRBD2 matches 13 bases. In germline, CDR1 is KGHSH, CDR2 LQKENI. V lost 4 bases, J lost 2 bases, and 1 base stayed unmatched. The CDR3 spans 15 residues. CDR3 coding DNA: TGTGCCAGCTCACGGACTAGCGGGGGACAAGAGACCCAGTACTTC. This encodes CASSRTSGGQETQYF.